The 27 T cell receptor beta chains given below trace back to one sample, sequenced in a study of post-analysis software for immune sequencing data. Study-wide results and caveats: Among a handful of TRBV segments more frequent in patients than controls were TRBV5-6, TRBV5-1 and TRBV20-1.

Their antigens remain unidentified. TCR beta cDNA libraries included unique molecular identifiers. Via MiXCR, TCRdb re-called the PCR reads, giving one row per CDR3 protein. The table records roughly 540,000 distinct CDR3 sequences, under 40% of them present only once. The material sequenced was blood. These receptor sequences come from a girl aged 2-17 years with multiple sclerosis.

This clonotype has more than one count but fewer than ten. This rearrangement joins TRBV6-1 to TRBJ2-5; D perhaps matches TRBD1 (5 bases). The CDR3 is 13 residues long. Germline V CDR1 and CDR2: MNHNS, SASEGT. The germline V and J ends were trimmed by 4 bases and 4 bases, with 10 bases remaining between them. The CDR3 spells CASSGQLAETQYF. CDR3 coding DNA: TGTGCCAGCAGTGGACAGCTGGCAGAGACCCAGTACTTC.

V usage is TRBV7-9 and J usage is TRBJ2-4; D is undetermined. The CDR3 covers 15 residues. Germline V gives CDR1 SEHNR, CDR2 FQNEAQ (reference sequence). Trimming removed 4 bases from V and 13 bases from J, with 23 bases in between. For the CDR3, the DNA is TGTGCCAGCAGCTCAATGGGTCCTATCCACAATGAGCAGTACTTC. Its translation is CASSSMGPIHNEQYF.

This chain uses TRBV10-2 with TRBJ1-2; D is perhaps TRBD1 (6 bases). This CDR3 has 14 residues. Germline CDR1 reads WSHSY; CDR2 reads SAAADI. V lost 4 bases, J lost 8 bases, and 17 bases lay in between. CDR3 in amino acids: CASSASTGLIGYTF. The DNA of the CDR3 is TGCGCCAGCAGTGCTTCAACAGGGTTGATCGGCTACACCTTC.

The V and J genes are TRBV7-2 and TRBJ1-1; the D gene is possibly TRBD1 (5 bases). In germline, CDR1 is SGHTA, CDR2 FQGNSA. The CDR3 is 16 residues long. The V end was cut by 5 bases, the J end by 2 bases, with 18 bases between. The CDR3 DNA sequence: TGTGCCAGCAGCCGAACGGCGAGGACAACAAACACTGAAGCTTTCTTT. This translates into CASSRTARTTNTEAFF. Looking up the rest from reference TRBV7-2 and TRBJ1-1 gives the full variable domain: GAGVSQSPSNKVTEKGKDVELRCDPISGHTALYWYRQSLGQGLEFLIYFQGNSAPDKSGLPSDRFSAERTGGSVSTLTIQRTQQEDSAVYLCASSRTARTTNTEAFFGQGTRLTVV.

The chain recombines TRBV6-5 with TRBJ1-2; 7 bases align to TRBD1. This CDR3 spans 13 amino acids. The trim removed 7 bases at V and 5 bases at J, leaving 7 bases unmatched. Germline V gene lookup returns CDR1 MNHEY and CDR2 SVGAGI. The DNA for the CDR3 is TGTGCCAGCACCAGACAGGGAGAATATGGCTACACCTTC. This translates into CASTRQGEYGYTF.

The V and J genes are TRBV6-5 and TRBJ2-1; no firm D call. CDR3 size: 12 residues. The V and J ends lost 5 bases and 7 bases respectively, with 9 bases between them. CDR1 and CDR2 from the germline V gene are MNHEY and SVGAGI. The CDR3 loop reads CASSNPVNEQFF. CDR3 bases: TGTGCCAGCAGTAACCCTGTAAATGAGCAGTTCTTC.

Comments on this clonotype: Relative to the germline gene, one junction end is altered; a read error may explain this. In DNA form, the CDR3 reads TGCAGCGTAGGACAGGGGGGTGCCTACGAGCAGGACTTC. Amino acids: CSVGQGGAYEQDF. V is TRBV29-1 and J is TRBJ2-5; 10 nucleotides match TRBD1. CDR1 is SQVTM and CDR2 is ANQGSEA in the germline V gene. This CDR3 contains 13 residues.

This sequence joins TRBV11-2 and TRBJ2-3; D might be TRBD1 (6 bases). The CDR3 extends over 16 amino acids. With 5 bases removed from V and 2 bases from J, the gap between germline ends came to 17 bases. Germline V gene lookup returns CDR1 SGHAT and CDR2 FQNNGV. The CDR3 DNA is TGTGCCAGCAGCAACTTCCAGGACAGTAACACAGATACGCAGTATTTT. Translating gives CASSNFQDSNTDTQYF.

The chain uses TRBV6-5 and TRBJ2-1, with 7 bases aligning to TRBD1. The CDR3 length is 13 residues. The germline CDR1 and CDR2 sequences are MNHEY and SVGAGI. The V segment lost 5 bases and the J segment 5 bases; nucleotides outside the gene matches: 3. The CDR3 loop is CASSRQGNNEQFF. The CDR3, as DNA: TGTGCCAGCAGTCGACAGGGTAACAATGAGCAGTTCTTC.

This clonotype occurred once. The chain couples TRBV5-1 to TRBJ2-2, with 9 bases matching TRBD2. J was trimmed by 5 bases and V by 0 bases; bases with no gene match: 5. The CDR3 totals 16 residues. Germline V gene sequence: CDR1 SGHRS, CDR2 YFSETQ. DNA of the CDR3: TGCGCCAGCAGCTTGGTAGCGGGGGCCCGAACCGGGGAGCTGTTTTTT. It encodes CASSLVAGARTGELFF. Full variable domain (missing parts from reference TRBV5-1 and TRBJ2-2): KAGVTQTPRYLIKTRGQQVTLSCSPISGHRSVSWYQQTPGQGLQFLFEYFSETQRNKGNFPGRFSGRQFSNSRSEMNVSTLELGDSALYLCASSLVAGARTGELFFGEGSRLTVL.

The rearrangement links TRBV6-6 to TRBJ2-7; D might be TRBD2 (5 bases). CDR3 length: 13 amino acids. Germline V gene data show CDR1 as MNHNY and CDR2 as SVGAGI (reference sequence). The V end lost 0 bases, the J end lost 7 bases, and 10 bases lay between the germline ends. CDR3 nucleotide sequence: TGTGCCAGCAGTTACTCGCGGGCACGGGAGCAGTACTTC. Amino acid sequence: CASSYSRAREQYF.

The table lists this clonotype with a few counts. The CDR3 loop is CASSLQRGGYNEQFF. The CDR3, as DNA: TGTGCCAGCTCACTTCAGCGGGGGGGATACAATGAGCAGTTCTTC. The V call is TRBV18, the J call TRBJ2-1, with 10 bases lining up with TRBD2. The germline CDR1 and CDR2 sequences are KGHSH and LQKENI. Trimming removed 4 bases from V and 4 bases from J; junction bases left unmatched: 4. The CDR3 spans 15 residues.

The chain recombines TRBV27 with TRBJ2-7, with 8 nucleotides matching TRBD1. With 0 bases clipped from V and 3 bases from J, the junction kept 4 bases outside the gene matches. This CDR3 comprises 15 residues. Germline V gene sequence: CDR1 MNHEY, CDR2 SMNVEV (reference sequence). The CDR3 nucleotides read TGTGCCAGCAGTTTATCCTCAGGGGGCTTCTACGAGCAGTACTTC. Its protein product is CASSLSSGGFYEQYF.

DNA of the CDR3: TGTGCCAGGGGGACTAGCGGGGGGGCCGGAGATACGCAGTATTTT. It yields the protein CARGTSGGAGDTQYF. The chain links TRBV2 to TRBJ2-3, with 16 bases matching TRBD2. This CDR3 has 15 amino acids. Per the germline V gene, CDR1 is SNHLY and CDR2 is FYNNEI. V was clipped by 9 bases and J by 5 bases; unmatched bases: 5. Using reference TRBV2 and TRBJ2-3 for the parts outside the CDR3, the full variable domain is EPEVTQTPSHQVTQMGQEVILRCVPISNHLYFYWYRQILGQKVEFLVSFYNNEISEKSEIFDDQFSVERPDGSNFTLKIRSTKLEDSAMYFCARGTSGGAGDTQYFGPGTRLTVL.

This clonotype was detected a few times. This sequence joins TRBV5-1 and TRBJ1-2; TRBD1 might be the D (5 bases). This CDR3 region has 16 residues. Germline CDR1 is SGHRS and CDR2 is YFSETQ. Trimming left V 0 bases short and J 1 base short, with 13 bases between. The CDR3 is CASSLAVQGLNYGYTF. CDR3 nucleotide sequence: TGCGCCAGCAGCTTGGCCGTTCAGGGCCTTAACTATGGCTACACCTTC.

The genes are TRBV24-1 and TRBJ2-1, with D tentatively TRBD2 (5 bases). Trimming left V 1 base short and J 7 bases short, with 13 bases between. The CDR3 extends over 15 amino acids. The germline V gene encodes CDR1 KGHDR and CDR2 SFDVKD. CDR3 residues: CATSDFEIAKNEQFF. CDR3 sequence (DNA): TGTGCCACCAGTGATTTTGAGATAGCGAAGAATGAGCAGTTCTTC.

The CDR3 sequence: CASSEAGRGGGYTF. In DNA, the CDR3 is TGTGCCAGCAGTGAAGCCGGCAGGGGAGGTGGCTACACCTTC. This rearrangement joins TRBV6-1 to TRBJ1-2; maybe TRBD1 (6 bases). The CDR3 consists of 14 residues. V lost 0 bases, J lost 7 bases, and 12 bases lay in between. Germline V gene sequence: CDR1 MNHNS, CDR2 SASEGT.

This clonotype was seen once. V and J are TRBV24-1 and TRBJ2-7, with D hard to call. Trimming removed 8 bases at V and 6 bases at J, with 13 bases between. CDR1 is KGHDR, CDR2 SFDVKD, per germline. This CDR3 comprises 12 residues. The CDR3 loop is CATMVESGEQYF. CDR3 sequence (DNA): TGTGCCACCATGGTAGAGTCCGGCGAGCAGTACTTC.

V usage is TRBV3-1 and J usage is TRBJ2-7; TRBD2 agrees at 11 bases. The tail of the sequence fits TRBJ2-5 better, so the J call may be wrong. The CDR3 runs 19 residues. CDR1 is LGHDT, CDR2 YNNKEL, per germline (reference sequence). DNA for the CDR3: TGTGCCAGCAGCCAACCCCGACTAGCGGGGACTGAGGAAGGAGAGACCCAGTACTTC. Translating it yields CASSQPRLAGTEEGETQYF.

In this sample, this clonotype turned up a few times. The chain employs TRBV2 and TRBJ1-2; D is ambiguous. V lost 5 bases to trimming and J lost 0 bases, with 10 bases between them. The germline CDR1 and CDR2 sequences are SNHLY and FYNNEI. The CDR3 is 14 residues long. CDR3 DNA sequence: TGTGCCAGCAGTCCGCCGGACCCTAACTATGGCTACACCTTC. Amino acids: CASSPPDPNYGYTF.

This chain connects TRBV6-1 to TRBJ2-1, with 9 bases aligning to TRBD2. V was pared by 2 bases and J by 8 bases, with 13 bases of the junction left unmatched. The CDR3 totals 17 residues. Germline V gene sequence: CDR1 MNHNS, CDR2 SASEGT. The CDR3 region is CASSELPAGGRWYEQFF. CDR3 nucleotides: TGTGCCAGCAGTGAACTGCCGGCGGGGGGGCGATGGTATGAGCAGTTCTTC.

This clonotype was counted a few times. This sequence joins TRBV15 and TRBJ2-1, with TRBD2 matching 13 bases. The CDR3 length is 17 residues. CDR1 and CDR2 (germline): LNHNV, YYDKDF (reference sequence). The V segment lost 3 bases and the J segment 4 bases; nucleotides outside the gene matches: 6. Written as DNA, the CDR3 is TGTGCCACCAGCAGTACTAGCGGGGGGGCCTCGTACAATGAGCAGTTCTTC. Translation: CATSSTSGGASYNEQFF.

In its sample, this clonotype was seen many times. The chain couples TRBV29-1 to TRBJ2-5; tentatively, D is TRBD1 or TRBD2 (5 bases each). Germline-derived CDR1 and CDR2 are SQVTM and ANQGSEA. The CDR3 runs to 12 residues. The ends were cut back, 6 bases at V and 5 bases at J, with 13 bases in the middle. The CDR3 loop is CSVFQGRETQYF. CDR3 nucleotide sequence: TGCAGCGTCTTCCAGGGACGGGAGACCCAGTACTTC.

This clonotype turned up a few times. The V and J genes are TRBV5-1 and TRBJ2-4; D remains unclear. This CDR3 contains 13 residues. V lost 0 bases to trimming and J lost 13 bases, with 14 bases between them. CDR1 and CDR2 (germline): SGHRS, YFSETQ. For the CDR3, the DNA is TGCGCCAGCAGCTTGGCAACCCTGAATGAGCAGTACTTC. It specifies CASSLATLNEQYF.

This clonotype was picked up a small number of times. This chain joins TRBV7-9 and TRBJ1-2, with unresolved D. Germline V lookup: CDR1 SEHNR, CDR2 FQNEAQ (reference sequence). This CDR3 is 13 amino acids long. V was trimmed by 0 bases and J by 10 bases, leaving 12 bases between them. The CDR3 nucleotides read TGTGCCAGCAGCTTAGCCCAGTCCTTAAACTACACCTTC. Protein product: CASSLAQSLNYTF.

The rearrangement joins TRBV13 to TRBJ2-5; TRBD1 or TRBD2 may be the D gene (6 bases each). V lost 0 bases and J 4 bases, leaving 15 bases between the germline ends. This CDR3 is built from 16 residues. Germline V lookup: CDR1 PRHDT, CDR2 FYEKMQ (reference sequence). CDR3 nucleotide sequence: TGTGCCAGCAGCTTAGGCACCAGGGGAGGAGGAGAGACCCAGTACTTC. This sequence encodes CASSLGTRGGGETQYF.

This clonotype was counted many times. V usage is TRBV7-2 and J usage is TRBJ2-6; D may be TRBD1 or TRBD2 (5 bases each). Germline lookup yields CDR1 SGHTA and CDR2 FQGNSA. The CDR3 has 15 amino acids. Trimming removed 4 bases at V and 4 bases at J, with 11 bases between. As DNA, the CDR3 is TGTGCCAGCAGCTCCGCAGGGACCGGGGCCAACGTCCTGACTTTC. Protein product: CASSSAGTGANVLTF. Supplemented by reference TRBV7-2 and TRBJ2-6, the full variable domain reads GAGVSQSPSNKVTEKGKDVELRCDPISGHTALYWYRQSLGQGLEFLIYFQGNSAPDKSGLPSDRFSAERTGGSVSTLTIQRTQQEDSAVYLCASSSAGTGANVLTFGAGSRLTVL.